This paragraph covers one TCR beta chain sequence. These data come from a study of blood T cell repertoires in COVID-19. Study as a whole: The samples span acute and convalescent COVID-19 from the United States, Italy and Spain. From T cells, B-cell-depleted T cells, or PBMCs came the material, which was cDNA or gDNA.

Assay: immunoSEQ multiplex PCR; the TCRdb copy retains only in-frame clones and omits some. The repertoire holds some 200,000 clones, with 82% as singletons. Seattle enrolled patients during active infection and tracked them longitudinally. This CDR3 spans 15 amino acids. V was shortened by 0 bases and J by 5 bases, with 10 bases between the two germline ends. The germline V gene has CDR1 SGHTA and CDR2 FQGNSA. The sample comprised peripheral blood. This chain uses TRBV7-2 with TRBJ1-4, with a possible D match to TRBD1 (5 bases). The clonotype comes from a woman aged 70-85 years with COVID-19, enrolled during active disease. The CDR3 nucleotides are TGTGCCAGCAGCTTAGCGGCCAGGGCAAATGAAAAACTGTTTTTT. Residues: CASSLAARANEKLFF.